This T cell receptor beta chain was observed in a study of blood T cell repertoires in COVID-19 (TCRdb year 2020). In the study overall: Samples from collaborators originated in the United States, Italy and Spain and spanned both the acute and convalescent phases of COVID-19. A de-identified subject ID, COVID-19 status, age in years and sex were almost always included in the sample metadata. Samples were obtained from the ongoing ImmuneRACE study (first 160 participants) and from about 1,300 subjects provided by 6 global collaborators. Where HLA class I and class II types were available, the types were taken from metadata supplied by the sample provider, not from assay-based typing. The dataset comprised deeply sampled blood TCRbeta repertoires from subjects exposed to, actively infected with, or recovered from COVID-19. The repertoires were made available in a free public database intended to serve as a resource for research on the immune response to SARS-CoV-2. The prospective study material was composed of cDNA or gDNA derived from T cells, B-cell-depleted T cells, or PBMCs. The research as a whole found: Clinical and demographic metadata were provided uncurated, with the amount varying by source and participant.

The CDR3 spans 14 residues, from the cysteine through the phenylalanine. The kept DNA is CDR3 alone, 42 bases in frame from the first base. The V end loses 3 bases and the J end loses 7 bases, and a stretch of 13 bases separates them. CDR1 and CDR2 are read off the germline V gene (reference sequence) as SEHNR and FQNEAQ. TCRbeta CDR3 regions were amplified from genomic DNA by means of the immunoSEQ Assay, a bias-controlled multiplex PCR. The authors' analysis ran thus. The number of nucleated cells in each sample was estimated from the amplification of reference gene primers within the assay. To quantify the absolute abundance of each unique TCRbeta CDR3 rearrangement, sequence reads were collapsed and filtered. For each sample, productive Simpson clonality was calculated by taking the square root of Simpson's diversity index across productive rearrangements. Here the immuneACCESS table is served through TCRdb, limited to in-frame sequences with V and J called. Missing clones are a known gap in these copies; in checked studies unresolved V genes cover under half, and the rest lacks a known reason. Clonal size and the V and J genes are those of that table, whereas D and trimming came from the DNA. This sample has under 45,000 clones in its table, and roughly nine tenths of those were observed once. Around 25% of the sample is taken by the ten largest.

Each collaborating institution followed its own protocols to collect whole blood in K2EDTA tubes. For TCRbeta analysis, collaborator samples were shipped as frozen whole blood, as isolated PBMCs, or as DNA extracted from either sample type. Remarks on this clone: Its antigen has not been determined. No much larger clonotype is one base removed from it; base qualities were not supplied.

What was sequenced was peripheral blood. The chain is made from TRBV7-9 and TRBJ1-3; no D gene is confidently identified. This TCR was recovered from a woman of 80 years or more in a cohort sampled during active or convalescent COVID-19. The bases read TGTGCCAGCAGCTTGGGAGGCGGCTGGAACACCATATATTTT. Translated, this is CASSLGGGWNTIYF.